Given below is one T cell receptor beta chain in context. This CDR3 is also generated by other DNA sequences in the sample. CD45RA+ naive and CD45RA-negative memory subsets were separated from CD4+ cells. These data originate in a study of shared clonotypes between healthy human individuals. Trimming took off 0 bases at V and 2 bases at J, with 8 bases between the two ends. This CDR3 spans 14 amino acids. Germline V gene sequence: CDR1 SGDLS, CDR2 YYNGEE. Some clones are missing from TCRdb's copy, which holds only in-frame ones; the method was immunoSEQ multiplex PCR. The profile covers nearly 1 million clones, with around 80% appearing a single time and roughly 1.5% taken by the ten largest.

The chain has TRBV9 and TRBJ1-2; no definite D call. Sample: memory CD4+ T cells sorted from blood. Subset indicated: CD45RA-negative fraction. This receptor was identified in a young man in good health. The DNA for the CDR3 is TGTGCCAGCAGCGTAGGTAACAGCAACTATGGCTACACCTTC. Amino acid sequence: CASSVGNSNYGYTF.